The TCR beta chain under discussion was sequenced for a study of cytomegalovirus exposure and HLA in healthy donors. The PCR ran on 60 Vbeta and 13 Jbeta primers. Only in-frame clones appear in the TCRdb table, and some are missing; sequencing was by immunoSEQ multiplex PCR. The table includes 150,000 or so clones, 70% to 80% detected once. The V segment lost 5 bases and the J segment 4 bases; nucleotides outside the gene matches: 2. Germline CDR1 and CDR2: SGHDN and FVKESK. This CDR3 is built from 13 residues. This sequence was found in a man aged 30 to 39 in good health and CMV-seronegative. Sequenced input: PBMCs. The chain combines TRBV14 with TRBJ2-5; 9 nucleotides align to TRBD2. The CDR3 protein is CASSGSGGETQYF. The CDR3 DNA reads TGTGCCAGCAGCGGTAGCGGGGGAGAGACCCAGTACTTC. The whole variable domain, remainder taken from reference TRBV14 and TRBJ2-5, is EAGVTQFPSHSVIEKGQTVTLRCDPISGHDNLYWYRRVMGKEIKFLLHFVKESKQDESGMPNNRFLAERTGGTYSTLKVQPAELEDSGVYFCASSGSGGETQYFGPGTRLLVL.